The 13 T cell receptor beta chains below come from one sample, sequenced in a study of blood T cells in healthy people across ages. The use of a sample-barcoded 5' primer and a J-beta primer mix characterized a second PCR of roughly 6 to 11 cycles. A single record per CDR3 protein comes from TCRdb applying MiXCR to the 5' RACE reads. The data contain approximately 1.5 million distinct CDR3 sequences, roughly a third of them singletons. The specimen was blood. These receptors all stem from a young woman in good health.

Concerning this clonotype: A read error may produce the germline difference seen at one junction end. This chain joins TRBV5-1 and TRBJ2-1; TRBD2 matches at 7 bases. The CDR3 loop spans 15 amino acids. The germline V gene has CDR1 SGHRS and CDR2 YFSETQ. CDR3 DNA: TGCGCCAGCAGCTTGGGAGGGACTAATTACAATGGGCAGTTCTTC. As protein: CASSLGGTNYNGQFF.

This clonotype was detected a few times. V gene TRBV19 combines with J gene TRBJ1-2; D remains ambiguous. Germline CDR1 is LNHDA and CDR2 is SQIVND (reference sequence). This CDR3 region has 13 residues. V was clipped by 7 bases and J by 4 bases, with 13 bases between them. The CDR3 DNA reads TGTGCCAGTAACCACAGATCGGGCTATGGCTACACCTTC. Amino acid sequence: CASNHRSGYGYTF.

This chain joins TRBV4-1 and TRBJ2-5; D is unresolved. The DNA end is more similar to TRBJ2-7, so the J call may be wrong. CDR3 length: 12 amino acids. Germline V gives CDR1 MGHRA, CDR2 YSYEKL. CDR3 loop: CASSRVNSEQYF. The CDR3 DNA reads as TGCGCCAGCAGCCGAGTTAACAGCGAGCAGTACTTC.

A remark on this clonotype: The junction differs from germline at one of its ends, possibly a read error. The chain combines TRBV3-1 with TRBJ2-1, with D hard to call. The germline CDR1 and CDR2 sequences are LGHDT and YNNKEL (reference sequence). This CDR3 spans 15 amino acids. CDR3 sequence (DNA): TGTGCCGGCAGCCAGACGCGAAGCTCATACAATGAGCAGTTCTTC. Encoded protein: CAGSQTRSSYNEQFF.

The DNA of the CDR3 is TGCAGTGCTAGAGGAAGCGGGAGACTCTACGAGCAGTACTTC. This encodes CSARGSGRLYEQYF. The J gene is TRBJ2-7, the V gene TRBV20-1; TRBD2 aligns across 8 bases. J lost 3 bases, V lost 1 base, and 5 bases had no gene match. This CDR3 has 14 amino acids. Germline assignment: CDR1 DFQATT and CDR2 SNEGSKA (reference sequence).

CDR3 nucleotide sequence: TGCAGCGTCCAACCGGGACACCAGCATGGCTACACCTTC. Translating gives CSVQPGHQHGYTF. The chain has TRBV29-1 and TRBJ1-2; the D gene is possibly TRBD1 (6 bases). The CDR3 loop spans 13 amino acids. V lost 6 bases to trimming and J lost 6 bases, with 17 bases between them. The germline V gene has CDR1 SQVTM and CDR2 ANQGSEA. Drawing the rest from reference TRBV29-1 and TRBJ1-2, the complete variable domain is SAVISQKPSRDICQRGTSLTIQCQVDSQVTMMFWYRQQPGQSLTLIATANQGSEATYESGFVIDKFPISRPNLTFSTLTVSNMSPEDSSIYLCSVQPGHQHGYTFGSGTRLTVV.

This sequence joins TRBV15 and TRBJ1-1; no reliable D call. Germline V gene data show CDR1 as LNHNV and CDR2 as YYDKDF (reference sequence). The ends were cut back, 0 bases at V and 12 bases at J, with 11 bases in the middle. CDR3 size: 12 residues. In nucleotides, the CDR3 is TGTGCCACCAGCAGAGATCGGGTAGAGTCTTTCTTT. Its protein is CATSRDRVESFF.

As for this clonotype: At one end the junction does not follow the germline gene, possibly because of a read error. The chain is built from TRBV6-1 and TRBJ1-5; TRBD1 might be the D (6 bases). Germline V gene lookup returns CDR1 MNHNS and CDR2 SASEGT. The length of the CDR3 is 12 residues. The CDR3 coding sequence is TGTGCCAGCGGCCGAGGGGGTCAGCCCCAGCAATTT. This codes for CASGRGGQPQQF.

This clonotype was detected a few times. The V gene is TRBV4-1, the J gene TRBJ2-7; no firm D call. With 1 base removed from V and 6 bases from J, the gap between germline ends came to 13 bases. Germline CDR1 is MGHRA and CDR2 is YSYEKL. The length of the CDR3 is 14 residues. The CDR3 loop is CASSQVERQPEQYF. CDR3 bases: TGCGCCAGCAGCCAAGTGGAAAGGCAGCCCGAGCAGTACTTC.

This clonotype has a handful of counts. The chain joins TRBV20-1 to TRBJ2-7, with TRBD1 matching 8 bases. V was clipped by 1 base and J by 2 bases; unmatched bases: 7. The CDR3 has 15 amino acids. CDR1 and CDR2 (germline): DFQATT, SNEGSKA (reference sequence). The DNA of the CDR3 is TGCAGTGCTAGAGTCGGGACAGGACCAGCCTACGAGCAGTACTTC. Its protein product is CSARVGTGPAYEQYF.

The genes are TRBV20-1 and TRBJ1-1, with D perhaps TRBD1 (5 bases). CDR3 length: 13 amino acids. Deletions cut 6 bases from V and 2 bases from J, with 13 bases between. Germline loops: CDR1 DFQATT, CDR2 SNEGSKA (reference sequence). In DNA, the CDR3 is TGCAGTGCGTTTGCAGGGAGTAACACTGAAGCTTTCTTT. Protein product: CSAFAGSNTEAFF.

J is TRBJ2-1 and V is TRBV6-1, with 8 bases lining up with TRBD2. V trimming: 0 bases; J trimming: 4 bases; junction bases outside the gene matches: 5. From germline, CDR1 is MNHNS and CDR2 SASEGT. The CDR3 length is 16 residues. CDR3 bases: TGTGCCAGCAGTGAAGCATCTAGCGGGCGGTACAATGAGCAGTTCTTC. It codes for CASSEASSGRYNEQFF.

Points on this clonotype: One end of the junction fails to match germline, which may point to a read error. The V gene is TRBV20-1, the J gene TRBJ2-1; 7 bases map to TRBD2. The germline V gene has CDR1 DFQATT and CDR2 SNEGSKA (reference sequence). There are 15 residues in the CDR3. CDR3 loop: CSTRDPSGPYNEQFF. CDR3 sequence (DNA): TGCAGTACTAGAGATCCTAGCGGCCCCTACAATGAGCAGTTCTTC.